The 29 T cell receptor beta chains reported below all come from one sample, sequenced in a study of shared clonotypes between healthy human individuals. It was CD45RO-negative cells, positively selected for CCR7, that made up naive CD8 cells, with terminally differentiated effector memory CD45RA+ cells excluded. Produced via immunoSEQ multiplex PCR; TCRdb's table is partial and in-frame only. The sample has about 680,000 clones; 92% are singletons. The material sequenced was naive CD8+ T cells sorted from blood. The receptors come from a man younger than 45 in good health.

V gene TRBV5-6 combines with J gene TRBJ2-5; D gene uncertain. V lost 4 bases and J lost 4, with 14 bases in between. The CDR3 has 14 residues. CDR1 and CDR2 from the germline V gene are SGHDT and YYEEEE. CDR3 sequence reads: CASSIVRAGETQYF. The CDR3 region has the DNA TGTGCCAGCAGCATCGTTCGGGCAGGAGAGACCCAGTACTTC. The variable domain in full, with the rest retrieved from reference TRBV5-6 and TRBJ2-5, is DAGVTQSPTHLIKTRGQQVTLRCSPKSGHDTVSWYQQALGQGPQFIFQYYEEEERQRGNFPDRFSGHQFPNYSSELNVNALLLGDSALYLCASSIVRAGETQYFGPGTRLLVL.

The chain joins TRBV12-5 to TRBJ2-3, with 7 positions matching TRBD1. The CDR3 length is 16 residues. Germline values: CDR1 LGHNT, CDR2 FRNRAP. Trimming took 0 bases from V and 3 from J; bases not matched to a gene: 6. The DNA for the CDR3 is TGTGCTAGTGGTTTGGTACGAAGGGACAGTACAGATACGCAGTATTTT. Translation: CASGLVRRDSTDTQYF.

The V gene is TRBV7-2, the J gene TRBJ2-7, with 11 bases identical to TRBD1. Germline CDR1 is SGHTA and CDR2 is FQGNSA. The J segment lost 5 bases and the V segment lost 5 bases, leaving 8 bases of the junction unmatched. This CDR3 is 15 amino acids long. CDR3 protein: CASSPRTGGMDEQYF. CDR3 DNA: TGTGCCAGCAGCCCTAGGACAGGGGGCATGGACGAGCAGTACTTC.

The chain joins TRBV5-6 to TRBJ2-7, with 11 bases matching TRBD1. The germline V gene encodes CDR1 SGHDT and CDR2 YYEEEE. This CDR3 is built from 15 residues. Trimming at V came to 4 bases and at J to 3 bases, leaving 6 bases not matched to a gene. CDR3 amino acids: CASSPDRGLFYEQYF. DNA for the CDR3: TGTGCCAGCAGCCCGGACAGGGGGCTATTCTACGAGCAGTACTTC.

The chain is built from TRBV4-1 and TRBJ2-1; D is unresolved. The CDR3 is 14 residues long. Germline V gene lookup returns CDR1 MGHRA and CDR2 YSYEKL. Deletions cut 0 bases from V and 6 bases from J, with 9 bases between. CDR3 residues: CASSQDSDPNEQFF. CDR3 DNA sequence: TGCGCCAGCAGCCAAGATTCGGATCCCAATGAGCAGTTCTTC.

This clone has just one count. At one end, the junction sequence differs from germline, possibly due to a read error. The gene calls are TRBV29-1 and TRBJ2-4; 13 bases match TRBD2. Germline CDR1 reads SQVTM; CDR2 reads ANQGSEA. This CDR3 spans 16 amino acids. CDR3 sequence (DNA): TGCAGCATTGAGGGACTAGCGGGGTATCCCAAAAACATTCAGTACTTC. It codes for CSIEGLAGYPKNIQYF.

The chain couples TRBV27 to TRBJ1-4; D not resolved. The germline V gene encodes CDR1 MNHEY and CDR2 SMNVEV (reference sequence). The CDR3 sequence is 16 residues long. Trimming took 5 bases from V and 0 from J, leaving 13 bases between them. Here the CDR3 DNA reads TGTGCCAGCAGTCCTCTACGCGGGACAACTAATGAAAAACTGTTTTTT. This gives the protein CASSPLRGTTNEKLFF.

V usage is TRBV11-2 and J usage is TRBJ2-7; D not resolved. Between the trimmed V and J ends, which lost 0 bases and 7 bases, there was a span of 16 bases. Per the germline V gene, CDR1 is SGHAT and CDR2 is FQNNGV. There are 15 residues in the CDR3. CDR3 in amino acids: CASSLERSWRVEQYF. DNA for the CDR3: TGTGCCAGCAGCTTAGAGAGGTCCTGGCGTGTGGAGCAGTACTTC.

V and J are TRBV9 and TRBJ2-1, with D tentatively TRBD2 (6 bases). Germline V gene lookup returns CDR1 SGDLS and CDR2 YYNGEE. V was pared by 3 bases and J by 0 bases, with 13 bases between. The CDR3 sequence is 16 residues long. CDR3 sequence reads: CASSGLGLSSYNEQFF. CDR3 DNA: TGTGCCAGCAGCGGACTGGGACTTAGCTCCTACAATGAGCAGTTCTTC. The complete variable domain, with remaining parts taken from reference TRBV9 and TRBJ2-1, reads DSGVTQTPKHLITATGQRVTLRCSPRSGDLSVYWYQQSLDQGLQFLIQYYNGEERAKGNILERFSAQQFPDLHSELNLSSLELGDSALYFCASSGLGLSSYNEQFFGPGTRLTVL.

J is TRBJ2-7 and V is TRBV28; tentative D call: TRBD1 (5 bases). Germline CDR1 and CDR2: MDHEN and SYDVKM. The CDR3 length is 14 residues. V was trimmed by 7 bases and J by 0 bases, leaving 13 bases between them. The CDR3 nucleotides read TGTGCCAGCACCCGGACACCTTCCTCCTACGAGCAGTACTTC. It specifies CASTRTPSSYEQYF.

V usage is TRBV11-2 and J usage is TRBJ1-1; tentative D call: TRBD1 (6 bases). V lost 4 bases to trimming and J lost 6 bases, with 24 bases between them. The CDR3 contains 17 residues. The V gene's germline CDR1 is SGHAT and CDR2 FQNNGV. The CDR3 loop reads CASSSLLGQGLGAEAFF. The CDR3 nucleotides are TGTGCCAGCAGCTCCCTCCTGGGGCAGGGGTTGGGCGCTGAAGCTTTCTTT. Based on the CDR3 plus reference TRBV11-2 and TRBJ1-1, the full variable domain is EAGVAQSPRYKIIEKRQSVAFWCNPISGHATLYWYQQILGQGPKLLIQFQNNGVVDDSQLPKDRFSAERLKGVDSTLKIQPAKLEDSAVYLCASSSLLGQGLGAEAFFGQGTRLTVV.

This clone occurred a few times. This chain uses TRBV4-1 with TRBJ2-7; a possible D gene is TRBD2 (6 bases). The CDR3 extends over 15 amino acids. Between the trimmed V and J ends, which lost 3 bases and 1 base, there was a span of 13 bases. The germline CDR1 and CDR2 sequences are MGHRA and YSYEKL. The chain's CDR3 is CASSQRLGRSYEQYF. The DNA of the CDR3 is TGCGCCAGCAGCCAGCGACTAGGGCGGTCCTACGAGCAGTACTTC.

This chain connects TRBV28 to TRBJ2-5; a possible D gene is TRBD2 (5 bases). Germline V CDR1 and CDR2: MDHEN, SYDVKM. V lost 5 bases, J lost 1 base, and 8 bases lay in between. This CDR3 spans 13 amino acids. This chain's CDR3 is CASSPGIQETQYF. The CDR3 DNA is TGTGCCAGCAGTCCGGGGATCCAAGAGACCCAGTACTTC.

Here the CDR3 reads CASSSFISTDTQYF. The CDR3 bases are TGTGCCAGCAGTTCCTTTATAAGCACAGATACGCAGTATTTT. The chain employs TRBV28 and TRBJ2-3; D is ambiguous. The CDR3 consists of 14 residues. The ends were cut back, 4 bases at V and 0 bases at J, with 8 bases in the middle. Germline CDR1 reads MDHEN; CDR2 reads SYDVKM.

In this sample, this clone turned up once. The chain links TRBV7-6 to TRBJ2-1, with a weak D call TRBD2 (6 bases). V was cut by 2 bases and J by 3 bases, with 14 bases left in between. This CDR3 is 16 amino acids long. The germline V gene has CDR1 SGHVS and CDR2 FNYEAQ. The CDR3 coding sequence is TGTGCCAGCAGCTTAACCCCCGGGACTGTCTACAATGAGCAGTTCTTC. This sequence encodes CASSLTPGTVYNEQFF. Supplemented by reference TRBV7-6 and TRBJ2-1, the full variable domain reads GAGVSQSPRYKVTKRGQDVALRCDPISGHVSLYWYRQALGQGPEFLTYFNYEAQQDKSGLPNDRFSAERPEGSISTLTIQRTEQRDSAMYRCASSLTPGTVYNEQFFGPGTRLTVL.

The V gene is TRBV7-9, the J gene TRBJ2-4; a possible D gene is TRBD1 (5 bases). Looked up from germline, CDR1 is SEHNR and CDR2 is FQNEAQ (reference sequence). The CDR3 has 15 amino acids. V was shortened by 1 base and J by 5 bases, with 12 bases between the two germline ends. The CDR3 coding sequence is TGTGCCAGCAGCTTAGTCCAGGAACAGGAAAACATTCAGTACTTC. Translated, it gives CASSLVQEQENIQYF.

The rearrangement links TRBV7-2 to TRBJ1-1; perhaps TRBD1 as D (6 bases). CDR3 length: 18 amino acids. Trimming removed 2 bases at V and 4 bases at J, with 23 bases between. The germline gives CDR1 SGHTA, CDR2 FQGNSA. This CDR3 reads CASSLTSYRVGSGTEAFF. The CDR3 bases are TGTGCCAGCAGCTTAACGTCTTACAGGGTGGGATCGGGCACTGAAGCTTTCTTT.

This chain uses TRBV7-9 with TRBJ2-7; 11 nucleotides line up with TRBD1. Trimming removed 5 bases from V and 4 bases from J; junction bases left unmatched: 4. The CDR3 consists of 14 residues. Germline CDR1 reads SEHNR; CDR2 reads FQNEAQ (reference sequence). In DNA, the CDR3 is TGTGCCAGCAGCCCGGGACAGGGGGTGTACGAGCAGTACTTC. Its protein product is CASSPGQGVYEQYF.

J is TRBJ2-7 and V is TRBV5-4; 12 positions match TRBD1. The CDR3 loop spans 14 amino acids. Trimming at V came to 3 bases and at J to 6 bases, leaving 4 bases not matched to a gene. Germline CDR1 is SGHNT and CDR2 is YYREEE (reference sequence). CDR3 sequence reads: CASSSRDRGPEQYF. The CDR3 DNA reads TGTGCCAGCAGCTCGCGGGACAGGGGGCCCGAGCAGTACTTC. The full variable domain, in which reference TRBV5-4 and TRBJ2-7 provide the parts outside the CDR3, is ETGVTQSPTHLIKTRGQQVTLRCSSQSGHNTVSWYQQALGQGPQFIFQYYREEENGRGNFPPRFSGLQFPNYSSELNVNALELDDSALYLCASSSRDRGPEQYFGPGTRLTVT.

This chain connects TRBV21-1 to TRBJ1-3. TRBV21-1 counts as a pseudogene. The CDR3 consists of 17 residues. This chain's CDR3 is CASSAQRYGVVGNTIYF. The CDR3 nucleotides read TGTGCCAGCAGCGCCCAAAGGTACGGGGTCGTTGGAAACACCATATATTTT.

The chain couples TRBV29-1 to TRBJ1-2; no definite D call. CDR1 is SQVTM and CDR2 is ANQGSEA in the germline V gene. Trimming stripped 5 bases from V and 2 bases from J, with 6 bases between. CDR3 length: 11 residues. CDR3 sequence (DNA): TGCAGCGTTAATAACAACTATGGCTACACCTTC. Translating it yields CSVNNNYGYTF. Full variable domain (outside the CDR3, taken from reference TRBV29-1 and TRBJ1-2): SAVISQKPSRDICQRGTSLTIQCQVDSQVTMMFWYRQQPGQSLTLIATANQGSEATYESGFVIDKFPISRPNLTFSTLTVSNMSPEDSSIYLCSVNNNYGYTFGSGTRLTVV.

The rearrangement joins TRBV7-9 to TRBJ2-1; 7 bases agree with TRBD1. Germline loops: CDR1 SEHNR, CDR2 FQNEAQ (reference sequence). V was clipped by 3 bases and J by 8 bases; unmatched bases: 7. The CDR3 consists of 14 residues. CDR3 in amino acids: CASSLGRGFDEQFF. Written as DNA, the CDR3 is TGTGCCAGCAGCTTGGGCAGGGGGTTCGATGAGCAGTTCTTC.

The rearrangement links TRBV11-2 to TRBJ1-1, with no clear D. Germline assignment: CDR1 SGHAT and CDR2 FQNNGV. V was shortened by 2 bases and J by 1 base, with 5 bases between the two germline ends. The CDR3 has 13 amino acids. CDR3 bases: TGTGCCAGCAGCTTATCGGCGAACACTGAAGCTTTCTTT. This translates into CASSLSANTEAFF.

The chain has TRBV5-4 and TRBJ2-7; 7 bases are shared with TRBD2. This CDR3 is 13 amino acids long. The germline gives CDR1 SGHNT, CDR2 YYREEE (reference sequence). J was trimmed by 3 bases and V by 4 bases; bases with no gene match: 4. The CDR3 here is CASSGGTNYEQYF. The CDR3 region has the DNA TGTGCCAGCAGCGGCGGGACTAACTACGAGCAGTACTTC.

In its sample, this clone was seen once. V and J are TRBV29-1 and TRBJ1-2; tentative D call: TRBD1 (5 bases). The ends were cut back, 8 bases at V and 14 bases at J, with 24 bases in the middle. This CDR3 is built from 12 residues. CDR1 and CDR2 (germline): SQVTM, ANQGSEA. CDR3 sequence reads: CSTLSETVATTF. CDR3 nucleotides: TGCAGCACACTCTCCGAGACAGTCGCTACGACCTTC.

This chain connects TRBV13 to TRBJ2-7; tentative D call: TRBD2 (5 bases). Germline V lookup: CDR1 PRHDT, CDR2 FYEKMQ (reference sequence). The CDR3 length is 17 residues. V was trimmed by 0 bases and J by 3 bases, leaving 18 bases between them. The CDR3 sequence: CASSLGRAGDGYYEQYF. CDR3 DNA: TGTGCCAGCAGCTTAGGCCGGGCGGGCGATGGTTACTACGAGCAGTACTTC.

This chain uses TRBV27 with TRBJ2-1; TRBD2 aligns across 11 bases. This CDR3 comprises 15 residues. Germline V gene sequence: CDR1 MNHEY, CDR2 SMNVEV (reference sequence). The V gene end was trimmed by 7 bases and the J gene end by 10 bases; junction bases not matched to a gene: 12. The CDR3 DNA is TGTGCCAGCAACCCGAGTACTAGCGGGAGCCGGGAGCAGTTCTTC. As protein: CASNPSTSGSREQFF.

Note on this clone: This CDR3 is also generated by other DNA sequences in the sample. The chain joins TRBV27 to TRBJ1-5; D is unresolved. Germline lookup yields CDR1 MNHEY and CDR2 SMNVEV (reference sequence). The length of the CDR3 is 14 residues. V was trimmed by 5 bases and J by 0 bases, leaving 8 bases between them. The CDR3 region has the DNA TGTGCCAGCAGTGGTTTAAATAGCAATCAGCCCCAGCATTTT. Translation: CASSGLNSNQPQHF.

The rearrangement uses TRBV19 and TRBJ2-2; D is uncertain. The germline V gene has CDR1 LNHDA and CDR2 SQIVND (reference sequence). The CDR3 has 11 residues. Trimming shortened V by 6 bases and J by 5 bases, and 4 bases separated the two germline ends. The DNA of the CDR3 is TGTGCCAGTAGAGATACCGGGGAGCTGTTTTTT. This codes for CASRDTGELFF. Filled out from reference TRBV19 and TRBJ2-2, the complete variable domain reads DGGITQSPKYLFRKEGQNVTLSCEQNLNHDAMYWYRQDPGQGLRLIYYSQIVNDFQKGDIAEGYSVSREKKESFPLTVTSAQKNPTAFYLCASRDTGELFFGEGSRLTVL.